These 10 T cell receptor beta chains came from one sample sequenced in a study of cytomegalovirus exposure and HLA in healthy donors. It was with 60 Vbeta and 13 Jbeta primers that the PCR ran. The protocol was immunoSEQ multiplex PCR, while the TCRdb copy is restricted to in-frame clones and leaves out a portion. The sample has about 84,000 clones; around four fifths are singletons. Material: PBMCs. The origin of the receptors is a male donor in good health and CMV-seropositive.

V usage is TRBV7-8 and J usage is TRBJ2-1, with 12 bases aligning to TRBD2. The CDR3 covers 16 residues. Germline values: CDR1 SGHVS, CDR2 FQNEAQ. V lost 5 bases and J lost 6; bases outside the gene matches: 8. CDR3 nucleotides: TGTGCCAGCAGCCAGATACTAGCGGGAGGAGCCAATGAGCAGTTCTTC. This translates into CASSQILAGGANEQFF.

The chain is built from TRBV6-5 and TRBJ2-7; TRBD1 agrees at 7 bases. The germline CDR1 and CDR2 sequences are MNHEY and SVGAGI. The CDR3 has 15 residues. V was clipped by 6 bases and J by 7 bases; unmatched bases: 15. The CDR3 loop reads CASRPLTGIRGEQYF. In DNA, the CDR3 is TGTGCCAGCAGACCCCTGACAGGGATCCGCGGGGAGCAGTACTTC.

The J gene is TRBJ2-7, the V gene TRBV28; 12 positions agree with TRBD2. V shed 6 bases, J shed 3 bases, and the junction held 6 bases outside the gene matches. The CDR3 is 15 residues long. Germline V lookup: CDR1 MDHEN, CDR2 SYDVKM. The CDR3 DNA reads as TGTGCCAGCAGCCGTGGACTAGCGGGACTCTACGAGCAGTACTTC. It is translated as CASSRGLAGLYEQYF.

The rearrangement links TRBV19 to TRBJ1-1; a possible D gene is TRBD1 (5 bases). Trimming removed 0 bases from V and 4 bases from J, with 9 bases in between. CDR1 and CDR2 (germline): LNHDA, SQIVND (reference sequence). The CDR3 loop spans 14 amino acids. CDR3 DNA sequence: TGTGCCAGTAGTATAGAGGGGCTGGGCACTGAAGCTTTCTTT. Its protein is CASSIEGLGTEAFF.

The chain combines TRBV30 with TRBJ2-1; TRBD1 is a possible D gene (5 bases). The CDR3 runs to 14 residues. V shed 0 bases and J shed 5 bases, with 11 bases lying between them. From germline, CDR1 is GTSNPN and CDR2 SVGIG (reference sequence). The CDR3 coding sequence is TGTGCCTGGAGTGTAGGGGCAACTAACAATGAGCAGTTCTTC. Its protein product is CAWSVGATNNEQFF.

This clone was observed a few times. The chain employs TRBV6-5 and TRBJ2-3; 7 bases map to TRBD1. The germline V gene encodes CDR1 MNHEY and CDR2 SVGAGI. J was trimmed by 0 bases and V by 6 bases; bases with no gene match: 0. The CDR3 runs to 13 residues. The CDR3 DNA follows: TGTGCCAGCAGGACAGGGAGCACAGATACGCAGTATTTT. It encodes CASRTGSTDTQYF.

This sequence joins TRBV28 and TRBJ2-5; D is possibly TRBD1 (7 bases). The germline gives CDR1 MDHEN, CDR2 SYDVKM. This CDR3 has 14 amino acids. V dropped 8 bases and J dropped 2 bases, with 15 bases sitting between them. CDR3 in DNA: TGTGCCAGCTCCCAGACAGGGACTCAAGAGACCCAGTACTTC. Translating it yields CASSQTGTQETQYF.

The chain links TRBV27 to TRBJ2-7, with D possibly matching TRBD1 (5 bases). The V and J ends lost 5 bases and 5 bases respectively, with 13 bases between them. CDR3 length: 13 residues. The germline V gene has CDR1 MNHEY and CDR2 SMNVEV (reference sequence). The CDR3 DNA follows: TGTGCCAGCAGTACATCCAGGGTCGACGAGCAGTACTTC. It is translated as CASSTSRVDEQYF.

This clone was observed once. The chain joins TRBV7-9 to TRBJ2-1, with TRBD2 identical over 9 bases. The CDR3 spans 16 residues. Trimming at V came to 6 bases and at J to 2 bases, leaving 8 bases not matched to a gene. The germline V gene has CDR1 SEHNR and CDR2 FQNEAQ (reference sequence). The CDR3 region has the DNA TGTGCCAGCAGTCTAAACGCGGGAGGGCCCTACAATGAGCAGTTCTTC. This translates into CASSLNAGGPYNEQFF.

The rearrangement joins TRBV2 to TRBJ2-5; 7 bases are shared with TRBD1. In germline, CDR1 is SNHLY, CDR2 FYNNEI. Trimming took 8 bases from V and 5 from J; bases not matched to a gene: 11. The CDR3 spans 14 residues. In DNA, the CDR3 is TGTGCCAGCGGAAGTGTAGGGGGCAGGGAGACCCAGTACTTC. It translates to CASGSVGGRETQYF.